This T cell receptor beta chain was captured in a study of cytomegalovirus exposure and HLA in healthy donors. Findings and caveats of the study: Cytomegalovirus status was reportedly diagnosed by the classifier with high sensitivity and specificity. The study flagged some 180 TCR beta chains as cytomegalovirus-associated. Rare TCR sequences predominated, though certain public TCRs were found in many donors. In the approximately 120 validation repertoires, a later analysis found that first-cohort TCR clusters tended to co-occur.

Produced via immunoSEQ multiplex PCR; TCRdb's table is partial and in-frame only. This sample yields over 50,000 clones, of which 85% to 95% are seen a single time; roughly 5% belongs to the top ten. The CDR3 has 15 residues. The V segment lost 0 bases and the J segment 3 bases; nucleotides outside the gene matches: 2. In germline, CDR1 is MNHEY, CDR2 SVGAGI. On this clone itself: Its antigen is currently unknown.

This TCR was recovered from a man aged 18-30 years in good health and CMV-seropositive. The chain combines TRBV6-5 with TRBJ2-3; 8 nucleotides agree with TRBD2. Material: PBMCs. The CDR3 reads CASSYSSGVTDTQYF. Here the CDR3 DNA reads TGTGCCAGCAGTTACTCTAGCGGGGTGACAGATACGCAGTATTTT.